This TCR beta chain was found in a study of CD8+ T cells in alopecia areata. V lost 0 bases, J lost 3 bases, and 11 bases lay in between. This CDR3 has 15 residues. CDR1 is MNHEY and CDR2 is SVGAGI in the germline V gene. cDNA serving as the sequencing template came from extracted, reverse transcribed RNA. TCRdb's table, derived via immunoSEQ multiplex PCR, lists solely in-frame clones and lacks some. The top ten clones hold roughly 5% of a sample with some 120,000 clones, 61% of them seen once. Treatment meaning: oral pan-JAK inhibitor, 5-10 mg twice daily. Material: CD4+ T cells sorted from blood, obtained at week 4, from a patient treated with tofacitinib. The V and J genes are TRBV6-5 and TRBJ1-1; D might be TRBD1 (5 bases). This TCR came from a human donor with alopecia areata. The CDR3 region is CASSYSSTGHTEAFF. Written as DNA, the CDR3 is TGTGCCAGCAGTTACTCATCCACGGGACACACTGAAGCTTTCTTT.